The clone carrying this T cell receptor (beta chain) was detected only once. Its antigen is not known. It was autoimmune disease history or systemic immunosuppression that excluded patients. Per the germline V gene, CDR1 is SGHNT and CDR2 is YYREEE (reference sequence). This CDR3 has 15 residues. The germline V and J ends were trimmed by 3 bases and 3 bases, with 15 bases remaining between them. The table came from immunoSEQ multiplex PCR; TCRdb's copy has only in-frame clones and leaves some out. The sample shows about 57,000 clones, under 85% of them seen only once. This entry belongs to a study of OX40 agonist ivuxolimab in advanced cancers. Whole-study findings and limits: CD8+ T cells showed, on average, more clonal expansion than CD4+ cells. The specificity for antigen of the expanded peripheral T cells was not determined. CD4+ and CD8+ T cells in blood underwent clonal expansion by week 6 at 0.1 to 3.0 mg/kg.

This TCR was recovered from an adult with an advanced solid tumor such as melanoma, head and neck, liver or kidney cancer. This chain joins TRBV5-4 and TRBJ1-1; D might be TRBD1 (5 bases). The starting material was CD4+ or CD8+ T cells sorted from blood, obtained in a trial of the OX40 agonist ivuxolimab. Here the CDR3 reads CASSSKGRGYTEAFF. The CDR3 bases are TGTGCCAGCAGCTCTAAAGGACGGGGGTACACTGAAGCTTTCTTT. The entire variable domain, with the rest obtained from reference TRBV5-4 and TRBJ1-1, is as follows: ETGVTQSPTHLIKTRGQQVTLRCSSQSGHNTVSWYQQALGQGPQFIFQYYREEENGRGNFPPRFSGLQFPNYSSELNVNALELDDSALYLCASSSKGRGYTEAFFGQGTRLTVV.